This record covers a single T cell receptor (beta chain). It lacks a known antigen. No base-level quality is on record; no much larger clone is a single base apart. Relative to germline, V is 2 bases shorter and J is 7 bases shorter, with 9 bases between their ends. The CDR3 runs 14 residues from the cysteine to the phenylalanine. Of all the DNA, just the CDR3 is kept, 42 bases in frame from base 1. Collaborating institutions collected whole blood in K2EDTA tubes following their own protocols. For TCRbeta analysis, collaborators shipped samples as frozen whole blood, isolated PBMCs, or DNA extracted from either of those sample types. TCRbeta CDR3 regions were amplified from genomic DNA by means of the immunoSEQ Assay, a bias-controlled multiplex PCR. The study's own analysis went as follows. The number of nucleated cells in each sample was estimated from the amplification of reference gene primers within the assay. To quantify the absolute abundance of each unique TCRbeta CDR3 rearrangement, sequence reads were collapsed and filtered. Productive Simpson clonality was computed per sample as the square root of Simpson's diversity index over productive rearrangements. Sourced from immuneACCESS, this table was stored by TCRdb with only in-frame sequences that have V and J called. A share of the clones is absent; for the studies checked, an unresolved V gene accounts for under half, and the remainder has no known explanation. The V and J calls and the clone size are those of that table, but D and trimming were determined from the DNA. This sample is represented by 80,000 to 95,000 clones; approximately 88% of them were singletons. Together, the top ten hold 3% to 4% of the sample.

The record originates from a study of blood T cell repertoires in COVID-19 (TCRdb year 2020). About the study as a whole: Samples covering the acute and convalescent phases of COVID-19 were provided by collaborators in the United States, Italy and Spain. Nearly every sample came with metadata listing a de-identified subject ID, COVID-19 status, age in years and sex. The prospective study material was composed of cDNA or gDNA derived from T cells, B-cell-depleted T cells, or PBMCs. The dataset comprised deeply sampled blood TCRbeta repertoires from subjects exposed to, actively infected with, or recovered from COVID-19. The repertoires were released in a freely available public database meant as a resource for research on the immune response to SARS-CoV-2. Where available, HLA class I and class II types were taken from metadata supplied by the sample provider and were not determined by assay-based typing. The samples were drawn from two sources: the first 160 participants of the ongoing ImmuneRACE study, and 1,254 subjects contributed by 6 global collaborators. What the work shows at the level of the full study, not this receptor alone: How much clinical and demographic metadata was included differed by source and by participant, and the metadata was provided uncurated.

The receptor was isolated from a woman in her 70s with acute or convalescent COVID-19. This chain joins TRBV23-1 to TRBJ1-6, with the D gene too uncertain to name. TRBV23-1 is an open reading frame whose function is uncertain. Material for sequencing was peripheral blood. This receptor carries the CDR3 CASSQGGGNSPLHF. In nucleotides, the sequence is TGCGCCAGCAGTCAAGGAGGTGGGAATTCACCCCTCCACTTT.